The source of this TCR beta chain is a study of T-cell reconstitution after alpha-beta-depleted transplantation in children. The V gene lost 7 bases and the J gene lost 4 bases, with 18 bases spanning the gap. Germline V gene lookup returns CDR1 SGHRS and CDR2 YFSETQ. The CDR3 runs to 15 residues. This clonotype was observed at least ten times. The TCRbeta library incorporated unique molecular identifiers. Using its own MiXCR run on the PCR reads, TCRdb lists one record per CDR3 protein. The table shows more than 200,000 distinct CDR3 sequences, with 9% to 10% occurring only once. Material: PBMCs from the stem cell graft donor, obtained from the stem cell graft. The TCR sequence derives from a human donor who donated a stem cell graft to a child with SCID. This chain joins TRBV5-1 and TRBJ1-3; D is perhaps TRBD1 (6 bases). The CDR3 sequence is CASQKDSATGNTIYF. CDR3 nucleotide sequence: TGCGCCAGCCAGAAGGACAGCGCGACGGGAAACACCATATATTTT.